This entry describes one TCR beta chain. These data belong to a study of blood T cell repertoires in COVID-19. Study-wide background: COVID-19 samples from acute and convalescent phases originated in the United States, Italy and Spain. PBMCs, B-cell-depleted T cells, or T cells were the source of the cDNA or gDNA that made up the material.

In the original processing: Amplification of reference gene primers was used by the study to estimate nucleated cell counts. The repertoire was sequenced with immunoSEQ multiplex PCR; TCRdb's copy has only in-frame clones and lacks some. V and J calls and clone size come straight from that table; D and trimming were deduced from the DNA. This sample has about 100,000 clones, with approximately 86% found just once. Looked up from germline, CDR1 is MNHEY and CDR2 is SVGAGI. V was pared by 4 bases and J by 5 bases, with 4 bases of the junction left unmatched. The CDR3 covers 15 residues. The clonotype was recovered from a man aged 55 to 70 with acute or convalescent COVID-19. The sequenced sample was peripheral blood. The rearrangement links TRBV6-5 to TRBJ2-2, with 10 bases aligning to TRBD1. CDR3 residues: CASSSGTGVTGELFF. The CDR3 DNA sequence: TGTGCCAGCAGTTCCGGGACAGGGGTAACCGGGGAGCTGTTTTTT.